The clone carrying this T cell receptor beta chain has just a few counts. The antigen is unknown. Looked up from germline, CDR1 is SNHLY and CDR2 is FYNNEI. The CDR3 is made up of 13 amino acids. V was pared by 9 bases and J by 2 bases, with 13 bases between. The repertoire was sequenced with immunoSEQ multiplex PCR; TCRdb's copy has only in-frame clones and lacks some. Of approximately 6,000 clones listed, less than 65% are singletons. This entry belongs to a study of CD8 T cell repertoires and HIV-1 epitope variants. Study at large: Each of Twenty-five Gag and Nef epitope peptides stimulated a separate culture. Separate from the cultures, 1M uncultured T cells served as baseline.

Input material: cultured CD8+ T cells derived from PBMCs. The V and J genes are TRBV2 and TRBJ1-1; D gene unclear. This receptor was obtained from a male donor with HIV. CDR3 DNA sequence: TGTGCCAGAGAGAGGGAGGGAAACACTGAAGCTTTCTTT. Protein product: CAREREGNTEAFF.